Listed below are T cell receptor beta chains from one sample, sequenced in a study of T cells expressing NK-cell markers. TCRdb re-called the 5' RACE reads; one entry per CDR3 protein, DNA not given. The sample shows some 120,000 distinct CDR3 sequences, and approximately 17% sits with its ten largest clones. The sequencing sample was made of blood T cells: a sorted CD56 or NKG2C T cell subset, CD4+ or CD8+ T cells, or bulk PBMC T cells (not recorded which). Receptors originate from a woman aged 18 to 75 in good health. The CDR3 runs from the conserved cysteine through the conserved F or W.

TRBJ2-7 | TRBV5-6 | CASSFASGTSGYEQYF
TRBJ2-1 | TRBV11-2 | CASSFSDNNEQFF
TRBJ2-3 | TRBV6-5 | CASSYGLGAPGDTQYF
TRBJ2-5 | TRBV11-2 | CASSTDRGETQYF
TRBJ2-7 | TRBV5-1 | CASSWGISTSGKSYEQYF
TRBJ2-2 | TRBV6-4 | CASSEESETGELFF
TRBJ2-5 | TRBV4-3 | CASSPGLAGQETQYF
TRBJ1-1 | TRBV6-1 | CANSAGGGLLNTEAFF
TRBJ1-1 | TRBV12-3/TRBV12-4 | CASSATGTGGTEAFF
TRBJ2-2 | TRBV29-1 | CSGEGGTGTGELFF
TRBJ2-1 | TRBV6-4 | CASSDRDNEQFF
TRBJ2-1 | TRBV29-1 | CSVLAASNEQFF
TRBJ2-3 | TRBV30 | CARGQGTDTQYF
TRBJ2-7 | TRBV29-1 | CSVEERGEAEQYF
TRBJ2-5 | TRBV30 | CAWSEGAVQETQYF
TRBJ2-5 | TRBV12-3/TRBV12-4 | CASTPIGETQYF
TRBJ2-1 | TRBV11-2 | CASSREAGGNNEQFF
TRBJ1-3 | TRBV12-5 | CASGLDDSGNTIYF
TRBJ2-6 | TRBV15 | CATSPDTGANVLTF
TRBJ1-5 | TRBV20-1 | CSAGQGVPQHF
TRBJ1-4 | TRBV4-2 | CASSQETHLNEKLFF
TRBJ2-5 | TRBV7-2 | CASSSPGQEIQETQYF
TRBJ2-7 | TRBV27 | CASSLSDGRSEQYF
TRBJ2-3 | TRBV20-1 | CSAILAGGDADTQYF
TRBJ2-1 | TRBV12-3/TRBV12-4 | CASSPISDSYNEQFF
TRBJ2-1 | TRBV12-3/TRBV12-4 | CASSLVQGRYYEQFF
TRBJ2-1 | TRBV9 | CASSVEGTTYNEQFF
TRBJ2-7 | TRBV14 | CASSQEEAYEQYF
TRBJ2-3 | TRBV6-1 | CASSTRTSGSHTQYF
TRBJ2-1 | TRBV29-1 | CSAKGLADYNEQFF
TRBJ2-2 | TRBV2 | CASRNYTGELFF
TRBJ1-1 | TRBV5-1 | CASSLAARVNTEAFF
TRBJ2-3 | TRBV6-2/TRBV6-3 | CASSLSQADTQYF
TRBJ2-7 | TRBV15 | CATSRAQLDQYEQYF
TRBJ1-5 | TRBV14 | CASSQAGLSSPQHF
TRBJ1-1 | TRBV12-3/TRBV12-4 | CASSSGQGEAFF
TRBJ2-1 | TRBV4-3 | CASSQDRGDSVFF
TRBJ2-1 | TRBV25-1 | CASSEASFYNEQFF
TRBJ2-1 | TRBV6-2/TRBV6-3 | CASSYSGTGGPISNEQFF
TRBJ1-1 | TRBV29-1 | CSVVLGEGAFF
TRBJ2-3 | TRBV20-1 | CSASGAGGTDTQYF
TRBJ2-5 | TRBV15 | CATSRDAHSEETQYF
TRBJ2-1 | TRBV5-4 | CASSLGPGTENEQFF
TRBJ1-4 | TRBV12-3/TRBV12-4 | CASSPTGPTNEKLFF